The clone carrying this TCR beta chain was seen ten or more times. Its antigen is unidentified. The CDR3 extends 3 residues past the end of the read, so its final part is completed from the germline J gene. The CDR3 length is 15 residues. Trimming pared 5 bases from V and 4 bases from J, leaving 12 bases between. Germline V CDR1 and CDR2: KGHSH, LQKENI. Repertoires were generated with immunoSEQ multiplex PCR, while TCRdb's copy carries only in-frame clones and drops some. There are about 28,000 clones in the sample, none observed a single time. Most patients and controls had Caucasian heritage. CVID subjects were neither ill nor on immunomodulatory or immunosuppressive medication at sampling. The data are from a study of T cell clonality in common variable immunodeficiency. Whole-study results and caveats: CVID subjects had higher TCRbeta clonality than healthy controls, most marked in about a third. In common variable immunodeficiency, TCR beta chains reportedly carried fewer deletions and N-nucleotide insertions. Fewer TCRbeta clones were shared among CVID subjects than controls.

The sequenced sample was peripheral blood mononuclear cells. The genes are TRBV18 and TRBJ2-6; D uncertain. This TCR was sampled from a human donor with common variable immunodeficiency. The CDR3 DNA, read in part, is TGTGCCAGCTCAGAGCCAGGTGCAGGGGCCAACGTC. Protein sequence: CASSEPGAGANV. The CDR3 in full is CASSEPGAGANVLTF.